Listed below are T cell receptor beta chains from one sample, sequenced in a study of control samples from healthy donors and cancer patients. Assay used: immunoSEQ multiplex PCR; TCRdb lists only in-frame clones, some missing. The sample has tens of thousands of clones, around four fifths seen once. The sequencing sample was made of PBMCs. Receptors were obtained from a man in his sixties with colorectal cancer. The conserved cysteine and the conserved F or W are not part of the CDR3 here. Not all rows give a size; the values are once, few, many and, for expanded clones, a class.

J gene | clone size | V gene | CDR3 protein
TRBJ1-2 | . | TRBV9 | ASSVLIAGGFYT
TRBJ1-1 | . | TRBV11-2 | ASSSSQRGPMNTEAF
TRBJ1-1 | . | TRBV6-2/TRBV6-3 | ASSLRTGIEAF
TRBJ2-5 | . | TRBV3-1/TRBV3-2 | ASSALVEKSQY
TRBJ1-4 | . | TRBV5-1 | ASSRRFEGSANEKLF
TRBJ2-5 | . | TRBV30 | AWSGKGALEETQY
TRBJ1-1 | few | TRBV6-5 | ASSRGGAGTAEAF
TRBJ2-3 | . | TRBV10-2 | ASSEWLRDTQY
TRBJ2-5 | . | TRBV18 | ASSPRYQETQY
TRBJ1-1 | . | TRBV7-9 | ASSSAYRGNTEAF
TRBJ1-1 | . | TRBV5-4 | ASSLENVMNTEAF
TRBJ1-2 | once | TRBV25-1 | ASSVGGSNYGYT
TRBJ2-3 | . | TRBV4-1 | ASSQVGNTQY
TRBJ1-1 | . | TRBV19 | ASRRQNTEAF
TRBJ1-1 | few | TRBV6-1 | ASSERGTEAF
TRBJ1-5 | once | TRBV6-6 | ASSYPGQGNQPQH
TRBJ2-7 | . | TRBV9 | ASSVGSTSYEQY
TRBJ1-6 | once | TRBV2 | ASSVRRGTGDLTLH
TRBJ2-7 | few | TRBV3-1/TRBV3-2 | ASSRRDQGYEQY
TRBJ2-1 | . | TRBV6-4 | ASSGSGGAGEQF
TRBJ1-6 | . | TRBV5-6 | ASSFFGQGAQSPLH
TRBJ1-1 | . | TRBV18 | ASSPPHRGTEAF
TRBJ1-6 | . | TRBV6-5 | ASSYRSPLNSPLH
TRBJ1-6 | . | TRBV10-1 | ASSEWTDNSPLH
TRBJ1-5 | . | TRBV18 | ASSPPDSNQPQH
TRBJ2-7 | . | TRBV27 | ASSFRDPDKYEQY
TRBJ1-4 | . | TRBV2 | ASSVQGVHEKLF
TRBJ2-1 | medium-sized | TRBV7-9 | ASSPGTGGISYNEQF
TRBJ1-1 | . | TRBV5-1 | ASSWLGQSNTEAF
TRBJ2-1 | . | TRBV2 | ASKGPGNGEQF
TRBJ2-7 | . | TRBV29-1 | SVEVGTYEQY
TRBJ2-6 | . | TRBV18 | ASSQGQGNSGANVLT
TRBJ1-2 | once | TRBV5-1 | ASSPQRTGGAVGYT
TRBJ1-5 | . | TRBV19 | ASSIDWRGQPQH
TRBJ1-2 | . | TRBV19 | ASSAQLGYGYT
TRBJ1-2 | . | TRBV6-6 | ASHRGGVNGYT
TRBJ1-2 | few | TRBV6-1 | ASSEDGQGRSGYT
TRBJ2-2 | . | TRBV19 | ASSPGTANTGELF
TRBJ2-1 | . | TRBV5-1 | ASSWPPPGATSYNEQF
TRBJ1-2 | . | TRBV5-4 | ASSWTGNDGYT
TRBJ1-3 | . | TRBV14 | ASSQGGTVLSGNTIY
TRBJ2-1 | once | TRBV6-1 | ASSEARLGYNEQF
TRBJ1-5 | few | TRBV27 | ASRNRGEDSNQPQH
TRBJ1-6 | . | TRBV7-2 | ASSLRQTSSYNSPLH
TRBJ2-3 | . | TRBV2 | ASTGGIRQY
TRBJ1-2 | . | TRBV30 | AWSFPGTVYYGYT
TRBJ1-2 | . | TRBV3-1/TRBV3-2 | ASSQGATNYGYT
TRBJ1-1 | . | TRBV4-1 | ASSRGGDTEAF
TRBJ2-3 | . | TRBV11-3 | ASSSAFPLTDTQY
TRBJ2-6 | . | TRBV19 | ASSPGTGGIIAGANVLT
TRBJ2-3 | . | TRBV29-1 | SSNTDTQY
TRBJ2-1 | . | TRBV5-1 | ASSLGVAGWPNEQF
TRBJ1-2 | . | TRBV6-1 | ASSDPQFFYGYT